The 30 T cell receptor beta chains below all came from one sample that was sequenced in a study of T cell responses to AZD1222 COVID-19 vaccine. The data were produced by immunoSEQ multiplex PCR, yet TCRdb's version contains in-frame clones alone and is incomplete. Among around 100,000 clones, roughly 90% were seen once, and the ten largest hold approximately 1.3%. Sequenced here: peripheral blood, sampled on day 0 of AZD1222 vaccination. The receptors come from an adult in good health.

This chain uses TRBV2 with TRBJ1-1; D is unclear. V dropped 1 base and J dropped 11 bases, with 8 bases sitting between them. The CDR3 totals 11 residues. The V gene's germline CDR1 is SNHLY and CDR2 FYNNEI. DNA of the CDR3: TGTGCCAGCAGTGAAGTCCCCAGGGCTTTCTTT. This sequence encodes CASSEVPRAFF.

In its sample, this clone was seen once. The sample holds other DNA sequences that translate to the same CDR3. The chain couples TRBV18 to TRBJ2-2; D not certain. The CDR3 covers 13 residues. V shed 2 bases and J shed 1 base, with 2 bases lying between them. CDR1 is KGHSH, CDR2 LQKENI, per germline. In DNA, the CDR3 is TGTGCCAGCTCACCAAGGAACACCGGGGAGCTGTTTTTT. As protein: CASSPRNTGELFF.

The chain employs TRBV28 and TRBJ2-7, with 12 positions matching TRBD2. Losses at the gene ends were 6 bases for V and 3 bases for J; bases not matched to a gene: 6. CDR3 length equals 15 residues. Looked up from germline, CDR1 is MDHEN and CDR2 is SYDVKM. In DNA form, the CDR3 reads TGTGCCAGCAGCTTAGTGACTAGCGGGAGCTACGAGCAGTACTTC. As protein: CASSLVTSGSYEQYF.

V is TRBV3-1 (or the pseudogene TRBV3-2) and J is TRBJ1-2, with a possible D match to TRBD1 (6 bases). The length of the CDR3 is 12 residues. The V end lost 5 bases, the J end lost 8 bases, and 12 bases lay between the germline ends. Germline values: CDR1 LGHDT, CDR2 YNNKEL (reference sequence). The CDR3 nucleotides read TGTGCCAGCAGCGACAGGTCTATGGGCTACACCTTC. Translated: CASSDRSMGYTF.

This rearrangement joins TRBV11-3 to TRBJ2-2; no clear D. The CDR3 has 13 residues. Trimming stripped 5 bases from V and 7 bases from J, with 11 bases between. Germline-derived CDR1 and CDR2 are SGHNT and YENEEA. The CDR3 nucleotides are TGTGCCAGCAGCAGAACAGTCGTCGGGGAGCTGTTTTTT. It yields the protein CASSRTVVGELFF.

CDR3 nucleotide sequence: TGTGCCAGTAGGGGGATCCCGTTCGAAGCTTTCTTT. This translates into CASRGIPFEAFF. The chain joins TRBV19 to TRBJ1-1; D gene unclear. Germline CDR1 reads LNHDA; CDR2 reads SQIVND (reference sequence). The V end was cut by 6 bases, the J end by 8 bases, with 13 bases between. The CDR3 contains 12 residues.

This clone came up once. This rearrangement joins TRBV18 to TRBJ2-2; 9 bases agree with TRBD1. Germline values: CDR1 KGHSH, CDR2 LQKENI. There are 16 residues in the CDR3. Trimming took 6 bases from V and 0 from J; bases not matched to a gene: 5. Written as DNA, the CDR3 is TGTGCCAGCTCGCCTACAGGGGGCGCGAACACCGGGGAGCTGTTTTTT. Translation gives CASSPTGGANTGELFF. Full variable domain (missing parts from reference TRBV18 and TRBJ2-2): NAGVMQNPRHLVRRRGQEARLRCSPMKGHSHVYWYRQLPEEGLKFMVYLQKENIIDESGMPKERFSAEFPKEGPSILRIQQVVRGDSAAYFCASSPTGGANTGELFFGEGSRLTVL.

The chain has TRBV27 and TRBJ2-2, with a weak D call TRBD2 (6 bases). The CDR3 covers 16 residues. V was trimmed by 6 bases and J by 6 bases, leaving 20 bases between them. CDR1 is MNHEY, CDR2 SMNVEV, per germline (reference sequence). The CDR3 nucleotides are TGTGCCAGCAGATCTCAACTTTGGGGGGTCGCCGGGGAGCTGTTTTTT. Translated, it gives CASRSQLWGVAGELFF.

The chain recombines TRBV4-3 with TRBJ2-3; 8 nucleotides line up with TRBD2. The V segment lost 0 bases and the J segment 2 bases; nucleotides outside the gene matches: 13. Germline loops: CDR1 LGHNA, CDR2 YSLEER. The CDR3 is 19 amino acids. This chain's CDR3 is CASSQDRIRSGGHTDTQYF. The CDR3 DNA reads TGCGCCAGCAGCCAAGATCGTATTAGGAGCGGGGGCCACACAGATACGCAGTATTTT.

The chain couples TRBV28 to TRBJ2-5, with no clear D. Trimming removed 3 bases at V and 2 bases at J, with 10 bases between. This CDR3 contains 14 residues. Germline lookup yields CDR1 MDHEN and CDR2 SYDVKM. CDR3 residues: CASSFRRPQETQYF. The CDR3 DNA follows: TGTGCCAGCAGTTTTAGGCGACCACAAGAGACCCAGTACTTC.

The chain combines TRBV7-9 with TRBJ1-2; D is unclear. V gave up 3 bases and J gave up 5 bases, with 7 bases separating them. The V gene's germline CDR1 is SEHNR and CDR2 FQNEAQ (reference sequence). The CDR3 has 12 amino acids. The CDR3 region has the DNA TGTGCCAGCAGCTTTCAGGAGTATGGCTACACCTTC. Translation gives CASSFQEYGYTF.

This chain links TRBV28 with TRBJ1-2, with TRBD1 matching over 8 bases. Germline-derived CDR1 and CDR2 are MDHEN and SYDVKM. Trimming took 6 bases from V and 0 from J; bases not matched to a gene: 6. There are 15 residues in the CDR3. The CDR3 loop is CASSPGGRPNYGYTF. CDR3 nucleotides: TGTGCCAGCAGCCCAGGGGGCCGGCCTAACTATGGCTACACCTTC.

The J gene is TRBJ1-5, the V gene TRBV7-7; maybe TRBD1 (6 bases). CDR3 length equals 20 residues. V lost 3 bases and J 0 bases, leaving 24 bases between the germline ends. Germline values: CDR1 SSHAT, CDR2 FNYEAQ (reference sequence). The CDR3 region has the DNA TGTGCCAGCAGCTTCCTTACCTTCGACAGGCTGATTTATAGCAATCAGCCCCAGCATTTT. It translates to CASSFLTFDRLIYSNQPQHF.

This sequence joins TRBV29-1 and TRBJ2-7; D not certain. The CDR3 runs 13 residues. V lost 6 bases, J lost 3 bases, and 15 bases lay in between. Germline V gene data show CDR1 as SQVTM and CDR2 as ANQGSEA. The CDR3 nucleotides are TGCAGCGTAGCCCAGGTGTTGGGCTACGAGCAGTACTTC. The encoded protein is CSVAQVLGYEQYF.

The chain employs TRBV3-1 (or the pseudogene TRBV3-2) and TRBJ1-1, with 7 bases matching TRBD1. Unmatched junction bases numbered 9, after V lost 0 bases and J lost 5 bases. From germline, CDR1 is LGHDT and CDR2 YNNKEL (reference sequence). CDR3 length: 16 amino acids. CDR3: CASSQEWEGAKTEAFF. The CDR3 nucleotides read TGTGCCAGCAGCCAAGAATGGGAGGGGGCGAAGACTGAAGCTTTCTTT.

The V and J genes are TRBV30 and TRBJ1-1; D unresolved. The CDR3 has 13 residues. Germline V lookup: CDR1 GTSNPN, CDR2 SVGIG (reference sequence). Trimming stripped 3 bases from V and 3 bases from J, with 11 bases between. The CDR3, as DNA: TGTGCCTGGAGCCAAGGACGGGACACTGAAGCTTTCTTT. Its translation: CAWSQGRDTEAFF.

The rearrangement joins TRBV3-1 (or the pseudogene TRBV3-2) to TRBJ2-4; 7 bases are shared with TRBD2. J lost 4 bases, V lost 3 bases, and 3 bases had no gene match. The length of the CDR3 is 14 residues. Germline values: CDR1 LGHDT, CDR2 YNNKEL (reference sequence). The CDR3 loop is CASSQGEGKNIQYF. DNA for the CDR3: TGTGCCAGCAGCCAGGGGGAGGGGAAAAACATTCAGTACTTC.

In nucleotides, the CDR3 is TGTGCCAGCTCACCCGGGACCTACGGGGAGACCCAGTACTTC. Its protein is CASSPGTYGETQYF. The genes are TRBV18 and TRBJ2-5; D is tentatively TRBD1 or TRBD2 (5 bases each). The V end lost 3 bases, the J end lost 5 bases, and 13 bases lay between the germline ends. Germline V CDR1 and CDR2: KGHSH, LQKENI. CDR3 length: 14 residues.

The chain uses TRBV28 and TRBJ1-1, with a tentative D call TRBD1 (5 bases). Trimming removed 6 bases from V and 2 bases from J, with 13 bases in between. The CDR3 length is 14 residues. The germline V gene has CDR1 MDHEN and CDR2 SYDVKM. The CDR3 bases are TGTGCCAGCAGCGCCCGGGGCTTAAACACTGAAGCTTTCTTT. Its translation is CASSARGLNTEAFF.

The chain links TRBV11-1 to TRBJ2-7, with D maybe TRBD1 (5 bases). The CDR3 spans 14 residues. Germline V gene data show CDR1 as SGHAT and CDR2 as FQDESV (reference sequence). Trimming removed 5 bases at V and 2 bases at J, with 13 bases between. The CDR3 bases are TGTGCCAGCAGCGTCGACAGAGTTACCTACGAGCAGTACTTC. Translation: CASSVDRVTYEQYF.

The rearrangement links TRBV2 to TRBJ1-2; maybe TRBD1 (5 bases). The germline V gene has CDR1 SNHLY and CDR2 FYNNEI. The CDR3 loop spans 16 amino acids. V lost 2 bases to trimming and J lost 8 bases, with 21 bases between them. CDR3 nucleotide sequence: TGTGCCAGCAGTGAACTCCGTCGGTCTCAGGGTGGAGGCTACACCTTC. It yields the protein CASSELRRSQGGGYTF.

The genes are TRBV6-5 and TRBJ2-7, with D possibly called TRBD1 or TRBD2 (5 bases each). V shed 2 bases and J shed 7 bases, with 18 bases lying between them. The germline V gene has CDR1 MNHEY and CDR2 SVGAGI. The CDR3 is 15 amino acids. The CDR3 sequence is CASSYPGPGGWEQYF. The CDR3, as DNA: TGTGCCAGCAGTTACCCGGGGCCCGGAGGTTGGGAGCAGTACTTC.

The CDR3 DNA follows: TGTGCCAGCAACGTCGAGGGGCTTGGTTCACCCCTCCACTTT. Amino acids: CASNVEGLGSPLHF. The chain employs TRBV6-5 and TRBJ1-6, with a tentative D call TRBD1 (5 bases). This CDR3 region has 14 residues. Germline CDR1 and CDR2: MNHEY and SVGAGI. The V end was cut by 7 bases, the J end by 9 bases, with 16 bases between.

The chain combines TRBV7-2 with TRBJ2-7; D unresolved. The V gene's germline CDR1 is SGHTA and CDR2 FQGNSA. V was shortened by 6 bases and J by 4 bases, with 10 bases between the two germline ends. The length of the CDR3 is 12 residues. Here the CDR3 reads CASRSKGYEQYF. The CDR3 nucleotides are TGTGCCAGCAGGAGTAAAGGGTACGAGCAGTACTTC.

This chain connects TRBV7-2 to TRBJ1-6; D unresolved. V lost 7 bases to trimming and J lost 8 bases, with 15 bases between them. CDR3 size: 14 residues. Germline V gene lookup returns CDR1 SGHTA and CDR2 FQGNSA. The CDR3 DNA reads TGTGCCAGCACCGTCAGCCCGGGGTATTCACCCCTCCACTTT. Amino acids: CASTVSPGYSPLHF.

The chain couples TRBV3-1 (or the pseudogene TRBV3-2) to TRBJ2-3; 9 positions agree with TRBD2. V was clipped by 3 bases and J by 7 bases; unmatched bases: 5. The CDR3 has 14 residues. CDR1 is LGHDT, CDR2 YNNKEL, per germline (reference sequence). The CDR3 DNA sequence: TGTGCCAGCAGCCAGCGGGAGGGCCGGAATACGCAGTATTTT. Protein product: CASSQREGRNTQYF.

J is TRBJ2-3 and V is TRBV29-1; the D call may be TRBD1 or TRBD2 (5 bases each). The CDR3 consists of 16 residues. V was clipped by 5 bases and J by 0 bases, with 18 bases between them. From germline, CDR1 is SQVTM and CDR2 ANQGSEA. The CDR3 DNA is TGCAGCGTTAGGTCAACGACAGCGGATAGCACAGATACGCAGTATTTT. As protein: CSVRSTTADSTDTQYF.

This chain connects TRBV5-5 to TRBJ2-7, with 7 bases aligning to TRBD2. The CDR3 has 14 residues. Germline values: CDR1 SGHKS, CDR2 YYEKEE (reference sequence). The V segment lost 4 bases and the J segment 2 bases; nucleotides outside the gene matches: 6. The CDR3 DNA follows: TGTGCCAGCAGCCTCGAGGGGAGGGCCTACGAGCAGTACTTC. Translation gives CASSLEGRAYEQYF.

The chain joins TRBV30 to TRBJ2-2, with 8 bases matching TRBD1. The V segment lost 0 bases and the J segment 3 bases; nucleotides outside the gene matches: 6. The length of the CDR3 is 16 residues. Germline V gene sequence: CDR1 GTSNPN, CDR2 SVGIG (reference sequence). The CDR3 coding sequence is TGTGCCTGGAGTGTAAGGGGGACAGGCTACACCGGGGAGCTGTTTTTT. Protein sequence: CAWSVRGTGYTGELFF.

The chain recombines TRBV25-1 with TRBJ2-7; D gene unclear. Between the trimmed V and J ends, which lost 1 base and 0 bases, there was a span of 19 bases. There are 18 residues in the CDR3. CDR1 is MGHDK, CDR2 SYGVNS, per germline. The CDR3 spells CASSESGRIPTNSYEQYF. The CDR3 nucleotides read TGTGCCAGCAGTGAATCTGGTAGGATTCCAACTAACTCCTACGAGCAGTACTTC.